The next 18 T cell receptor beta chains were all read from a single sample in a study of cytomegalovirus exposure and HLA in healthy donors. PCR involved 60 Vbeta and 13 Jbeta primers. The table came from immunoSEQ multiplex PCR; TCRdb's copy has only in-frame clones and leaves some out. The sample holds over 65,000 clones, 75% to 85% seen once. Sequencing input: PBMCs. The receptor source for this set is a woman aged 40 to 49 in good health and CMV-seropositive.

The CDR3 region is CAISDPGLGLYGYTF. CDR3 in DNA: TGTGCCATCAGTGATCCTGGACTTGGACTCTATGGCTACACCTTC. The gene calls are TRBV10-3 and TRBJ1-2; D is ambiguous. V was trimmed by 3 bases and J by 4 bases, leaving 15 bases between them. Germline CDR1 and CDR2: ENHRY and SYGVKD. This CDR3 spans 15 amino acids.

This clone was counted a single time. This rearrangement joins TRBV5-1 to TRBJ1-2; D is possibly TRBD1 (6 bases). The CDR3 covers 15 residues. Germline values: CDR1 SGHRS, CDR2 YFSETQ. Trimming shortened V by 1 base and J by 5 bases, and 15 bases separated the two germline ends. The CDR3 bases are TGCGCCAGCAGCTTGTCAACAGGGAATGATTATGGCTACACCTTC. It translates to CASSLSTGNDYGYTF.

This clone was seen only a few times. J is TRBJ1-6 and V is TRBV9; D not certain. The V and J ends lost 3 bases and 6 bases respectively, with 13 bases between them. Germline V gives CDR1 SGDLS, CDR2 YYNGEE. The CDR3 spans 15 residues. In DNA, the CDR3 is TGTGCCAGCAGCGGAACCGGGAGCCTTAATTCACCCCTCCACTTT. As protein: CASSGTGSLNSPLHF.

J is TRBJ1-2 and V is TRBV29-1; the match to TRBD1 covers 10 bases. CDR1 SQVTM and CDR2 ANQGSEA come from the germline V gene. Unmatched junction bases numbered 9, after V lost 8 bases and J lost 0 bases. The CDR3 covers 15 residues. CDR3 coding DNA: TGCAGCTCTGGGGCCGGGACAGGGGCTAACTATGGCTACACCTTC. Encoded protein: CSSGAGTGANYGYTF.

The V call is TRBV2, the J call TRBJ1-2, with TRBD1 matching 7 bases. V shed 6 bases, J shed 4 bases, and the junction held 5 bases outside the gene matches. The CDR3 loop spans 13 amino acids. Germline V gene data show CDR1 as SNHLY and CDR2 as FYNNEI. The CDR3 reads CASRGGQIYGYTF. The CDR3 DNA is TGTGCCAGCAGGGGGGGACAGATCTATGGCTACACCTTC.

The chain links TRBV27 to TRBJ1-1; 8 bases fit TRBD1. The CDR3 length is 13 residues. J gave up 4 bases and V 6 bases, and 4 bases lay outside the gene matches. Germline V gene lookup returns CDR1 MNHEY and CDR2 SMNVEV (reference sequence). CDR3 sequence reads: CASSITGGTEAFF. The CDR3, as DNA: TGTGCCAGCAGCATTACAGGGGGCACTGAAGCTTTCTTT.

The chain couples TRBV14 to TRBJ1-1; D unclear. Germline values: CDR1 SGHDN, CDR2 FVKESK. Trimming took 4 bases from V and 3 from J, leaving 15 bases between them. The CDR3 is 15 amino acids. The CDR3 region has the DNA TGTGCCAGCAGCCCCCCGGGATTGGTGGACACTGAAGCTTTCTTT. It translates to CASSPPGLVDTEAFF.

This chain joins TRBV11-2 and TRBJ2-7, with D unclear. Trimming left V 2 bases short and J 1 base short, with 12 bases between. The CDR3 sequence is 15 residues long. Germline CDR1 is SGHAT and CDR2 is FQNNGV. CDR3 amino acids: CASSLYAVRSYEQYF. DNA for the CDR3: TGTGCCAGCAGCTTATACGCGGTTAGGTCCTACGAGCAGTACTTC.

This chain joins TRBV5-3 and TRBJ2-7; 7 bases are a match to TRBD1. TRBV5-3 counts as an open reading frame of uncertain function. This CDR3 contains 14 residues. With V trimmed by 8 bases and J by 0 bases, 8 bases remained unmatched. DNA for the CDR3: TGTGCCAGTCCCCCGGCAGGGGGCTCCTACGAGCAGTACTTC. It codes for CASPPAGGSYEQYF.

This chain uses TRBV5-4 with TRBJ2-1; the D gene is possibly TRBD1 (6 bases). V lost 4 bases, J lost 3 bases, and 14 bases lay in between. CDR3 size: 15 residues. Germline CDR1 reads SGHNT; CDR2 reads YYREEE (reference sequence). CDR3 sequence reads: CASSLPGARYNEQFF. CDR3 nucleotide sequence: TGTGCCAGCAGCCTTCCAGGGGCGCGCTACAATGAGCAGTTCTTC.

This clone appeared once. The chain recombines TRBV6-1 with TRBJ1-4; weak D call: TRBD1 (5 bases). There are 15 residues in the CDR3. CDR1 and CDR2 from the germline V gene are MNHNS and SASEGT. The V end was cut by 3 bases, the J end by 8 bases, with 16 bases between. As DNA, the CDR3 is TGTGCCAGCAGTGACCGGGGATCTGGGGGGGAAAAACTGTTTTTT. This gives the protein CASSDRGSGGEKLFF.

The V and J genes are TRBV10-2 and TRBJ1-5, with D hard to call. Germline assignment: CDR1 WSHSY and CDR2 SAAADI. The CDR3 contains 15 residues. V gave up 9 bases and J gave up 5 bases, with 20 bases separating them. The CDR3 DNA follows: TGCGCCAGTGGGGAACCACCCGGGATCGATCAGCCCCAGCATTTT. It is translated as CASGEPPGIDQPQHF.

The chain has TRBV6-5 and TRBJ2-2, with D hard to call. Germline V lookup: CDR1 MNHEY, CDR2 SVGAGI. The V end lost 8 bases, the J end lost 4 bases, and 5 bases lay between the germline ends. The CDR3 contains 11 residues. CDR3 in amino acids: CASSSTGELFF. The CDR3 DNA sequence: TGTGCCAGCTCTAGCACCGGGGAGCTGTTTTTT.

J is TRBJ1-1 and V is TRBV14; D remains ambiguous. Trimming removed 0 bases at V and 6 bases at J, with 8 bases between. The germline gives CDR1 SGHDN, CDR2 FVKESK. The CDR3 extends over 13 amino acids. The CDR3 protein is CASSQDERAEAFF. CDR3 sequence (DNA): TGTGCCAGCAGCCAAGATGAACGAGCTGAAGCTTTCTTT.

This sequence joins TRBV18 and TRBJ1-1; maybe TRBD1 (5 bases). Looked up from germline, CDR1 is KGHSH and CDR2 is LQKENI. V lost 1 base, J lost 2 bases, and 8 bases lay in between. The CDR3 sequence is 14 residues long. This CDR3 reads CASSPLTGNTEAFF. The CDR3 DNA reads TGTGCCAGCTCACCACTTACAGGAAACACTGAAGCTTTCTTT.

The chain recombines TRBV29-1 with TRBJ2-1, with D uncertain. The CDR3 contains 12 residues. Germline V gene data show CDR1 as SQVTM and CDR2 as ANQGSEA. Trimming shortened V by 5 bases and J by 9 bases, and 14 bases separated the two germline ends. CDR3 sequence (DNA): TGCAGCGTTCCCAGAACCCGTGGTGAGCAGTTCTTC. Amino acids: CSVPRTRGEQFF.

The chain uses TRBV4-3 and TRBJ2-1; 7 bases line up with TRBD2. Germline CDR1 is LGHNA and CDR2 is YSLEER. The CDR3 has 16 residues. Trimming removed 1 base from V and 3 bases from J; junction bases left unmatched: 6. The CDR3, as DNA: TGCGCCAGCAGCCAAGCTGGCGGGAGTAACTACAATGAGCAGTTCTTC. As protein: CASSQAGGSNYNEQFF.

This clone appeared a single time. The chain carries TRBV19 and TRBJ2-3, with TRBD2 matching 8 bases. CDR3 length: 15 amino acids. Per germline, CDR1 LNHDA and CDR2 SQIVND (reference sequence). Trimming at V came to 6 bases and at J to 4 bases, leaving 9 bases not matched to a gene. The CDR3 protein is CASRSTSVLPDTQYF. CDR3 bases: TGTGCCAGTAGATCGACTAGCGTGCTGCCAGATACGCAGTATTTT.